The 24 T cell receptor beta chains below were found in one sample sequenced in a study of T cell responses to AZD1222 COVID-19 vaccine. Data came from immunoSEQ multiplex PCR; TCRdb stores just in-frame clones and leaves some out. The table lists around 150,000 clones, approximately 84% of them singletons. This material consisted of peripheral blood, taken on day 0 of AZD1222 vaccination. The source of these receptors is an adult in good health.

The CDR3 DNA reads as TGCGCCAGCAGCTTGGTCGGACAGAACACCGGGGAGCTGTTTTTT. It encodes CASSLVGQNTGELFF. The chain couples TRBV5-1 to TRBJ2-2; TRBD1 is a possible D gene (5 bases). The CDR3 runs 15 residues. The germline V gene has CDR1 SGHRS and CDR2 YFSETQ. Trimming removed 0 bases from V and 1 base from J, with 7 bases in between.

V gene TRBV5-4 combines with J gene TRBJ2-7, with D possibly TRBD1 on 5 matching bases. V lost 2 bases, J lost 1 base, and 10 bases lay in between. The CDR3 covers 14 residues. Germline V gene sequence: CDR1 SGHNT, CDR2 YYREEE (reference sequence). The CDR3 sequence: CASSLTQGSYEQYF. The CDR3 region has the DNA TGTGCCAGCAGCTTAACTCAGGGTTCCTACGAGCAGTACTTC.

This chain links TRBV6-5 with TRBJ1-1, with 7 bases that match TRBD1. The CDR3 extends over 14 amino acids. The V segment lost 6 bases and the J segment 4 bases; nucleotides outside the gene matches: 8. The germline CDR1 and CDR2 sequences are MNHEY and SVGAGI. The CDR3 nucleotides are TGTGCCAGCAGCCCACAGGGGTTGAGCACTGAAGCTTTCTTT. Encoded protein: CASSPQGLSTEAFF.

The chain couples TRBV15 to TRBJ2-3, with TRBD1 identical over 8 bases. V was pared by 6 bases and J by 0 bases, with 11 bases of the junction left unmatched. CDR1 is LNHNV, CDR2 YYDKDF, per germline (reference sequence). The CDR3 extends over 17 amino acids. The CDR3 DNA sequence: TGTGCCACCAGTGAAACAGGGGGTGTTCGGAGCACAGATACGCAGTATTTT. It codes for CATSETGGVRSTDTQYF.

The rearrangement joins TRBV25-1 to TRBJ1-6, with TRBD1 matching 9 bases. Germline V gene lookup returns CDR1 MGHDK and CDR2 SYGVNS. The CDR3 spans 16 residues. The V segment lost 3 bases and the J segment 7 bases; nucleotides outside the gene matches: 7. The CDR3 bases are TGTGCCAGCAGTGATAATGGTGGGACAGGGAATTCACCCCTCCACTTT. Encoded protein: CASSDNGGTGNSPLHF.

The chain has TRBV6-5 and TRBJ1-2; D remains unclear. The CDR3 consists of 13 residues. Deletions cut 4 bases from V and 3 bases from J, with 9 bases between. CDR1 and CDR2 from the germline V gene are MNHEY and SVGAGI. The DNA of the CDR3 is TGTGCCAGCAGTTCCCCTAATGACTATGGCTACACCTTC. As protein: CASSSPNDYGYTF.

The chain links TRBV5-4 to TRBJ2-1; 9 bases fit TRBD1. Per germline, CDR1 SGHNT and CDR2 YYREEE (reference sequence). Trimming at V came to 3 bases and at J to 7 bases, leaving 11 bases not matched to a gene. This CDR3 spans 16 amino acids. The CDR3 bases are TGTGCCAGCAGCTCCTCCTCGGGACAGGGATGGAATGAGCAGTTCTTC. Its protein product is CASSSSSGQGWNEQFF.

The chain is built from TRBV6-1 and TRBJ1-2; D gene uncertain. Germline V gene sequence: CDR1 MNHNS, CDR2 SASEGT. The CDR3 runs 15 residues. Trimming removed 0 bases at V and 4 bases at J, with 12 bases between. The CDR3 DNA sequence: TGTGCCAGCAGTGAAGCTCCTCAAGCCCTCTATGGCTACACCTTC. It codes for CASSEAPQALYGYTF.

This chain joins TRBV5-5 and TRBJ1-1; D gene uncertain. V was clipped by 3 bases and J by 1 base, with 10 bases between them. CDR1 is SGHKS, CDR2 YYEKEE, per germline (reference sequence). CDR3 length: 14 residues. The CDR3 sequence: CASSSGLPNTEAFF. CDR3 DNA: TGTGCCAGCAGCTCTGGACTGCCGAACACTGAAGCTTTCTTT.

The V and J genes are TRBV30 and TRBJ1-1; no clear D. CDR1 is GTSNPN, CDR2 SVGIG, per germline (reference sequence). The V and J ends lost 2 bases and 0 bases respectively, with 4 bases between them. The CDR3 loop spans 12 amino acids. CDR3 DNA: TGTGCCTGGAGTATGATGAACACTGAAGCTTTCTTT. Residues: CAWSMMNTEAFF.

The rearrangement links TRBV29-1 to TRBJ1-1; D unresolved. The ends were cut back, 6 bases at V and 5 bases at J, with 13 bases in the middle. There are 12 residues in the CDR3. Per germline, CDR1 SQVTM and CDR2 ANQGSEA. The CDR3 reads CSVRPSGTEAFF. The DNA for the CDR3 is TGCAGCGTCCGCCCCTCCGGGACTGAAGCTTTCTTT.

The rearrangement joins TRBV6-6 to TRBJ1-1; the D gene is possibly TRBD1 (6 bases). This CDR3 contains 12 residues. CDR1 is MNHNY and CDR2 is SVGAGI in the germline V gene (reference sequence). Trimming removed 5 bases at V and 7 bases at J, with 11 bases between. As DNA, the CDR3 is TGTGCCAGCAGTCCAGGGGCTATTGAAGCTTTCTTT. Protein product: CASSPGAIEAFF.

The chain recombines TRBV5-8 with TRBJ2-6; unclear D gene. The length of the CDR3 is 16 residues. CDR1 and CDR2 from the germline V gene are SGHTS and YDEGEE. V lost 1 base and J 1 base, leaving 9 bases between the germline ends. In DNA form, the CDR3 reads TGTGCCAGCAGCTTGTCTCCTTTATCTGGGGCCAACGTCCTGACTTTC. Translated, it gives CASSLSPLSGANVLTF. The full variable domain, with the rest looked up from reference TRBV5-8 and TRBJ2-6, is EAGVTQSPTHLIKTRGQQATLRCSPISGHTSVYWYQQALGLGLQFLLWYDEGEERNRGNFPPRFSGRQFPNYSSELNVNALELEDSALYLCASSLSPLSGANVLTFGAGSRLTVL.

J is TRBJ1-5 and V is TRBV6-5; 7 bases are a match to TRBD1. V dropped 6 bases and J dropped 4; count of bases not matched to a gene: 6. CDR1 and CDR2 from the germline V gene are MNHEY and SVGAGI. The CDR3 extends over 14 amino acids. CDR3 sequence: CASSRLQGNQPQHF. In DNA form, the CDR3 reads TGTGCCAGCAGCCGGCTACAGGGGAATCAGCCCCAGCATTTT.

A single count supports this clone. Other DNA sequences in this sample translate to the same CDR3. In DNA form, the CDR3 reads TGTGCCAGCAGCCCGGGACGGAACACTGAAGCTTTCTTT. It is translated as CASSPGRNTEAFF. The chain has TRBV7-3 and TRBJ1-1; possible D gene TRBD1, 5 bases. V was pared by 5 bases and J by 1 base, with 8 bases between. Germline V gene data show CDR1 as SGHTA and CDR2 as FQGTGA. The CDR3 sequence is 13 residues long.

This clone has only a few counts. The CDR3 bases are TGTGCCAGGGGTTCCGCTAACTATGGCTACACCTTC. Translated: CARGSANYGYTF. The rearrangement joins TRBV2 to TRBJ1-2; the D is unclear. The CDR3 spans 12 residues. V lost 9 bases and J 0 bases, leaving 8 bases between the germline ends. Germline values: CDR1 SNHLY, CDR2 FYNNEI.

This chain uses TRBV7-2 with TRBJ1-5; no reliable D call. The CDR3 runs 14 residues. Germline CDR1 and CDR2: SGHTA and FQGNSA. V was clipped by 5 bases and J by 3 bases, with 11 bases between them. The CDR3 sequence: CASSIPGFNQPQHF. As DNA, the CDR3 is TGTGCCAGCAGCATCCCGGGATTCAATCAGCCCCAGCATTTT. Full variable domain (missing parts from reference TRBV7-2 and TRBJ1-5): GAGVSQSPSNKVTEKGKDVELRCDPISGHTALYWYRQSLGQGLEFLIYFQGNSAPDKSGLPSDRFSAERTGGSVSTLTIQRTQQEDSAVYLCASSIPGFNQPQHFGDGTRLSIL.

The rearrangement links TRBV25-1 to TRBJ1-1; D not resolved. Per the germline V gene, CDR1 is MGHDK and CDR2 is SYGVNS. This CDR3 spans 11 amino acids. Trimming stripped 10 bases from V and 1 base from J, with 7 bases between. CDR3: CATARNTEAFF. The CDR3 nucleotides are TGTGCCACCGCGAGGAACACTGAAGCTTTCTTT.

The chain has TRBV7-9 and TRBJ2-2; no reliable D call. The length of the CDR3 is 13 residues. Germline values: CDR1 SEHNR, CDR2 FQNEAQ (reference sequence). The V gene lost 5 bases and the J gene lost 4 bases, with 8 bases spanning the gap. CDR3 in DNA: TGTGCCAGCAGCCTCTCGGGCACCGGGGAGCTGTTTTTT. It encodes CASSLSGTGELFF.

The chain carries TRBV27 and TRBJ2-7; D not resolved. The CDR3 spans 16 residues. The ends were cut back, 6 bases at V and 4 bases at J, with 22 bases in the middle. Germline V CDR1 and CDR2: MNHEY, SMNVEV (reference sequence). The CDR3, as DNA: TGTGCCAGCAGACGCCGTCGAGGTAACGGAGAGTACGAGCAGTACTTC. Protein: CASRRRRGNGEYEQYF.

CDR3 amino acids: CASSIGQSPFEKLFF. The CDR3, as DNA: TGTGCCAGCAGCATCGGACAGTCTCCTTTTGAAAAACTGTTTTTT. This sequence joins TRBV5-6 and TRBJ1-4; D may be TRBD1 (6 bases). Between the trimmed V and J ends, which lost 4 bases and 7 bases, there was a span of 17 bases. The V gene's germline CDR1 is SGHDT and CDR2 YYEEEE. This CDR3 spans 15 amino acids.

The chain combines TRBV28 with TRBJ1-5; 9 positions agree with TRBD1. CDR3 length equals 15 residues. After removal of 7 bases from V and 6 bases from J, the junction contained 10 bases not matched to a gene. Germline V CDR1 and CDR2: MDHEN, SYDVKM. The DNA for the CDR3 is TGTGCCAGCAAATGGACAGGGGATTTTGTTCAGCCCCAGCATTTT. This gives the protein CASKWTGDFVQPQHF. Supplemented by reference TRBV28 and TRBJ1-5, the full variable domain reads DVKVTQSSRYLVKRTGEKVFLECVQDMDHENMFWYRQDPGLGLRLIYFSYDVKMKEKGDIPEGYSVSREKKERFSLILESASTNQTSMYLCASKWTGDFVQPQHFGDGTRLSIL.

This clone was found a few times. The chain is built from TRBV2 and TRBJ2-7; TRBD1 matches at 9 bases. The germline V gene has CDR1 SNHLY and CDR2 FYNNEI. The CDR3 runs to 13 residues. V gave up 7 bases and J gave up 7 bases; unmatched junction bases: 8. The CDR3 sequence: CASIWDREGEQYF. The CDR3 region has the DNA TGTGCCAGCATTTGGGACAGGGAGGGTGAGCAGTACTTC.

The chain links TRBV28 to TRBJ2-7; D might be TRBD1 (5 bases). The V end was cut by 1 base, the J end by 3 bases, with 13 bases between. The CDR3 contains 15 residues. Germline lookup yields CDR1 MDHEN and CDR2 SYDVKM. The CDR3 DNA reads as TGTGCCAGCAGTTTATCAGGGTCCAAATACTACGAGCAGTACTTC. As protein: CASSLSGSKYYEQYF.